The source of this T cell receptor (beta chain) is a study of T cell repertoires in cytomegalovirus infection. Study-level information: Peptides in the study included HLA-C-restricted and HLA-B-restricted CMV epitopes. Public TCR beta signature analysis indicated the presence of both CMV infection and matching HLA type.

General study findings and limits: Dominating the ex vivo response were TCR beta clonotypes that were CMV-specific and HLA-C-restricted. Pooled public TCR beta family frequency picked out CMV carriers with the relevant HLA.

Concerning this clonotype: The antigen is unknown. A junction boundary mismatches the germline segment, possibly from a read error.

TCRdb re-called the reads with MiXCR, one entry per CDR3 protein. This sample has fewer than 1,000,000 distinct CDR3 sequences; around 31% occur once, and the top ten carry about 14%. The CDR3 totals 17 residues. The receptor's source is a human donor in good health (CMV status not recorded). Some clones in this sample may be carry-over from other donors' samples. The material sequenced was cultured CD8+ T cells from PBMCs, taken from culture after CMV antigen stimulation. The chain uses TRBV7-1 and TRBJ2-6, with 12 bases fitting TRBD1. TRBV7-1 is identified as an open reading frame with a role that is uncertain. The DNA of the CDR3 is TGTGCCAGTAGACCCGGGACAGGGGGCTTTGGGGCCGACGTCCTGACTTTC. It specifies CASRPGTGGFGADVLTF.